The 17 T cell receptor beta chains below come from one sample, sequenced in a study of blood T cell repertoires in COVID-19. The repertoire was sequenced with immunoSEQ multiplex PCR; TCRdb's copy has only in-frame clones and lacks some. The sample contains some 59,000 clones, roughly 90% of which appear only once. The source material was peripheral blood. Source of these receptors: a man in his fifties with acute or convalescent COVID-19.

The chain uses TRBV5-4 and TRBJ2-3; 10 bases fit TRBD2. The V and J ends lost 1 base and 4 bases, in that order; junction bases with no gene match: 9. This CDR3 comprises 17 residues. Germline V gene data show CDR1 as SGHNT and CDR2 as YYREEE (reference sequence). CDR3 sequence: CASSLRIAGGGADTQYF. The CDR3 DNA sequence: TGTGCCAGCAGCTTGCGGATAGCGGGAGGAGGAGCAGATACGCAGTATTTT.

The chain has TRBV29-1 and TRBJ1-1, with 8 bases that match TRBD1. CDR1 and CDR2 (germline): SQVTM, ANQGSEA. The CDR3 contains 11 residues. Losses at the gene ends were 7 bases for V and 4 bases for J; bases not matched to a gene: 2. Here the CDR3 reads CSGDRGTEAFF. The CDR3 DNA reads TGCAGCGGTGACAGGGGCACTGAAGCTTTCTTT.

The J gene is TRBJ2-7, the V gene TRBV27; the match to TRBD2 covers 10 bases. CDR1 and CDR2 from the germline V gene are MNHEY and SMNVEV (reference sequence). V gave up 6 bases and J gave up 0 bases; unmatched junction bases: 5. The CDR3 sequence is 15 residues long. CDR3 DNA sequence: TGTGCCAGCAGCGTAGCGGGAGGAAGCTCCTACGAGCAGTACTTC. This encodes CASSVAGGSSYEQYF.

The chain is built from TRBV27 and TRBJ2-1; 9 bases align to TRBD1. V trimming: 1 base; J trimming: 4 bases; junction bases outside the gene matches: 8. This CDR3 has 17 residues. CDR1 is MNHEY and CDR2 is SMNVEV in the germline V gene (reference sequence). The CDR3 bases are TGTGCCAGCAGTTTATTAACCGGGACAGGGATATACAATGAGCAGTTCTTC. Protein product: CASSLLTGTGIYNEQFF.

J is TRBJ1-2 and V is TRBV7-6, with a possible D match to TRBD1 (5 bases). Trimming cost V 5 bases and J 0 bases, with 13 bases left between them. The germline V gene has CDR1 SGHVS and CDR2 FNYEAQ. The CDR3 runs 15 residues. The CDR3 bases are TGTGCCAGCAGCCCCGTGGGGACTGCTAACTATGGCTACACCTTC. This translates into CASSPVGTANYGYTF.

There are a few counts of this clone. CDR3 DNA: TGTGCCAGCAGCCAGGTTTTCCCGGGTGCCTCCTACGAGCAGTACTTC. This codes for CASSQVFPGASYEQYF. The V gene is TRBV3-1 (or the pseudogene TRBV3-2), the J gene TRBJ2-7; no definite D call. The CDR3 is 16 amino acids. Germline CDR1 and CDR2: LGHDT and YNNKEL (reference sequence). Trimming took off 3 bases at V and 0 bases at J, with 15 bases between the two ends.

This clone was observed a few times. The CDR3 sequence: CASSVLGTSGRNEQFF. The CDR3 DNA sequence: TGTGCCAGCAGCGTGCTTGGGACTAGCGGGAGGAATGAGCAGTTCTTC. This rearrangement joins TRBV9 to TRBJ2-1; 15 bases are a match to TRBD2. V trimming: 2 bases; J trimming: 7 bases; junction bases outside the gene matches: 4. The germline V gene has CDR1 SGDLS and CDR2 YYNGEE. The CDR3 is 16 amino acids.

This chain joins TRBV27 and TRBJ2-7; D is perhaps TRBD1 (5 bases). Trimming stripped 8 bases from V and 3 bases from J, with 17 bases between. The germline gives CDR1 MNHEY, CDR2 SMNVEV (reference sequence). The CDR3 sequence is 14 residues long. CDR3 coding DNA: TGTGCCAGCCGCAAGGGGTCCTTATTCTACGAGCAGTACTTC. Amino acids: CASRKGSLFYEQYF.

The V gene is TRBV7-8, the J gene TRBJ2-2, with 12 nucleotides matching TRBD2. Looked up from germline, CDR1 is SGHVS and CDR2 is FQNEAQ. This CDR3 has 16 amino acids. V lost 6 bases to trimming and J lost 6 bases; unmatched junction nucleotides: 8. The CDR3 coding sequence is TGTGCCAGCAGTCCCCCCGGACTAGCGGGGTCCGGGGAGCTGTTTTTT. Its translation is CASSPPGLAGSGELFF.

The V call is TRBV5-1, the J call TRBJ2-1, with 11 bases identical to TRBD2. The germline CDR1 and CDR2 sequences are SGHRS and YFSETQ. The CDR3 covers 16 residues. V lost 5 bases to trimming and J lost 5 bases; unmatched junction nucleotides: 9. The CDR3 loop reads CASRSGSLAGDNEQFF. The CDR3 nucleotides are TGCGCCAGCAGATCGGGGTCACTAGCGGGAGACAATGAGCAGTTCTTC.

For the CDR3, the DNA is TGTGCCAGCAGCTCCTATAAACAGCTTGAAGCTTTCTTT. Translating it yields CASSSYKQLEAFF. The rearrangement joins TRBV7-2 to TRBJ1-1; D remains ambiguous. The germline V gene has CDR1 SGHTA and CDR2 FQGNSA. There are 13 residues in the CDR3. Trimming took 4 bases from V and 7 from J, leaving 13 bases between them.

This chain connects TRBV7-9 to TRBJ1-2, with D possibly TRBD1 on 5 matching bases. Germline assignment: CDR1 SEHNR and CDR2 FQNEAQ (reference sequence). The CDR3 has 14 residues. V was trimmed by 1 base and J by 5 bases, leaving 11 bases between them. The CDR3 region has the DNA TGTGCCAGCAGCTTAGGAACAGGTGCTTATGGCTACACCTTC. Encoded protein: CASSLGTGAYGYTF.

CDR3 DNA: TGTGCCAGCAGCTCTAGACAGTTCAATCAGCCCCAGCATTTT. It yields the protein CASSSRQFNQPQHF. The chain employs TRBV7-8 and TRBJ1-5; TRBD1 is a possible D gene (5 bases). Germline V gives CDR1 SGHVS, CDR2 FQNEAQ. The CDR3 has 14 amino acids. Trimming shortened V by 4 bases and J by 3 bases, and 10 bases separated the two germline ends. Together with reference TRBV7-8 and TRBJ1-5, the CDR3 gives the full variable domain: GAGVSQSPRYKVAKRGQDVALRCDPISGHVSLFWYQQALGQGPEFLTYFQNEAQLDKSGLPSDRFFAERPEGSVSTLKIQRTQQEDSAVYLCASSSRQFNQPQHFGDGTRLSIL.

The chain carries TRBV30 and TRBJ2-1; 7 nucleotides match TRBD2. The CDR3 consists of 15 residues. The germline V gene encodes CDR1 GTSNPN and CDR2 SVGIG (reference sequence). V dropped 7 bases and J dropped 4; count of bases not matched to a gene: 13. CDR3 coding DNA: TGTGCCTCGAAGAGAGGCGGGAGTGCGTACAATGAGCAGTTCTTC. This encodes CASKRGGSAYNEQFF.

This chain uses TRBV5-1 with TRBJ1-2; tentative D call: TRBD1 (6 bases). Germline CDR1 and CDR2: SGHRS and YFSETQ. CDR3 size: 15 residues. The V and J ends lost 0 bases and 0 bases respectively, with 9 bases between them. Here the CDR3 reads CASSLADSPNYGYTF. For the CDR3, the DNA is TGCGCCAGCAGCTTGGCGGACAGCCCTAACTATGGCTACACCTTC.

J is TRBJ1-4 and V is TRBV5-4, with D uncertain. Per germline, CDR1 SGHNT and CDR2 YYREEE (reference sequence). The CDR3 loop spans 14 amino acids. Trimming removed 1 base from V and 5 bases from J, with 9 bases in between. CDR3 sequence: CASSLMAGNEKLFF. The CDR3 DNA is TGTGCCAGCAGCTTGATGGCGGGAAATGAAAAACTGTTTTTT. Full variable domain (missing parts from reference TRBV5-4 and TRBJ1-4): ETGVTQSPTHLIKTRGQQVTLRCSSQSGHNTVSWYQQALGQGPQFIFQYYREEENGRGNFPPRFSGLQFPNYSSELNVNALELDDSALYLCASSLMAGNEKLFFGSGTQLSVL.

The genes are TRBV5-1 and TRBJ1-2, with 7 bases matching TRBD1. Germline trimming cut 5 bases from V and 4 bases from J; bases unmatched to any gene: 14. CDR1 and CDR2 (germline): SGHRS, YFSETQ. The CDR3 sequence is 16 residues long. The CDR3, as DNA: TGCGCCAGCAGTTACTACTCCGGGACAGAACTCTATGGCTACACCTTC. Translated: CASSYYSGTELYGYTF.